This entry lists 21 T cell receptor beta chains sequenced from one sample in a study of blood T cell repertoires in COVID-19. Assay used: immunoSEQ multiplex PCR; TCRdb lists only in-frame clones, some missing. The data hold 22,000 or so clones, with about 90% observed a single time. Sequences were obtained from peripheral blood. The receptors shown here come from a human donor in a cohort sampled during active COVID-19.

This clone was seen only once. The J gene is TRBJ1-6, the V gene TRBV9; 7 bases are shared with TRBD1. The CDR3 covers 16 residues. The trim removed 0 bases at V and 7 bases at J, leaving 7 bases unmatched. Germline V lookup: CDR1 SGDLS, CDR2 YYNGEE. CDR3 bases: TGTGCCAGCAGCGTAGGGGCAGGGGGGCCCAATTCACCCCTCCACTTT. It codes for CASSVGAGGPNSPLHF.

CDR3: CASSEGAVSPLHF. CDR3 nucleotides: TGTGCCAGCAGTGAAGGAGCGGTTTCACCCCTCCACTTT. V usage is TRBV6-1 and J usage is TRBJ1-6; no clear D. This CDR3 has 13 residues. V lost 1 base and J 9 bases, leaving 7 bases between the germline ends. Looked up from germline, CDR1 is MNHNS and CDR2 is SASEGT.

Only one count was recorded for this clone. The V and J genes are TRBV29-1 and TRBJ2-5, with D hard to call. CDR3 length: 10 residues. Trimming cost V 7 bases and J 2 bases, with 5 bases left between them. Germline loops: CDR1 SQVTM, CDR2 ANQGSEA. The CDR3 protein is CSAIQETQYF. CDR3 bases: TGCAGCGCCATTCAAGAGACCCAGTACTTC.

V and J are TRBV7-9 and TRBJ2-2; TRBD1 agrees at 9 bases. V gave up 5 bases and J gave up 7 bases; unmatched junction bases: 11. The CDR3 contains 16 residues. Germline assignment: CDR1 SEHNR and CDR2 FQNEAQ (reference sequence). This CDR3 reads CASSPYDRGAGGELFF. In nucleotides, the CDR3 is TGTGCCAGCAGCCCCTACGACAGGGGGGCGGGCGGGGAGCTGTTTTTT.

This chain connects TRBV10-2 to TRBJ1-5; D is unresolved. The CDR3 spans 14 residues. Germline values: CDR1 WSHSY, CDR2 SAAADI. Trimming took off 7 bases at V and 5 bases at J, with 15 bases between the two ends. CDR3 sequence (DNA): TGCGCCAGCAACAGTGAGGGCCATCATCAGCCCCAGCATTTT. Protein: CASNSEGHHQPQHF.

The chain couples TRBV19 to TRBJ2-1; 10 bases fit TRBD2. The length of the CDR3 is 14 residues. Germline V gene lookup returns CDR1 LNHDA and CDR2 SQIVND (reference sequence). V lost 6 bases and J lost 6; bases outside the gene matches: 5. Written as DNA, the CDR3 is TGTGCCAGTAGCTCCCGGACTAGCGGCAATGAGCAGTTCTTC. It translates to CASSSRTSGNEQFF. The full variable domain, completed using reference TRBV19 and TRBJ2-1, is DGGITQSPKYLFRKEGQNVTLSCEQNLNHDAMYWYRQDPGQGLRLIYYSQIVNDFQKGDIAEGYSVSREKKESFPLTVTSAQKNPTAFYLCASSSRTSGNEQFFGPGTRLTVL.

The chain joins TRBV6-6 to TRBJ2-1; 7 positions agree with TRBD2. The CDR3 runs 13 residues. CDR1 and CDR2 (germline): MNHNY, SVGAGI (reference sequence). V dropped 6 bases and J dropped 1; count of bases not matched to a gene: 0. CDR3 in amino acids: CASRRESYNEQFF. CDR3 DNA sequence: TGTGCCAGCAGGCGGGAGTCCTACAATGAGCAGTTCTTC.

J is TRBJ1-1 and V is TRBV28; D is ambiguous. Trimming removed 6 bases at V and 4 bases at J, with 15 bases between. The CDR3 totals 14 residues. CDR1 is MDHEN, CDR2 SYDVKM, per germline. Here the CDR3 reads CASSPQKAVTEAFF. Here the CDR3 DNA reads TGTGCCAGCAGCCCACAAAAGGCGGTCACTGAAGCTTTCTTT.

The chain recombines TRBV9 with TRBJ2-3; D call uncertain. The germline gives CDR1 SGDLS, CDR2 YYNGEE. V shed 2 bases and J shed 3 bases, with 16 bases lying between them. The CDR3 is made up of 16 amino acids. The CDR3 DNA sequence: TGTGCCAGCAGCGTTCGACTCGGTCCGATTACAGATACGCAGTATTTT. Residues: CASSVRLGPITDTQYF.

The V and J genes are TRBV18 and TRBJ2-7, with D perhaps matching TRBD2 (6 bases). The germline V gene encodes CDR1 KGHSH and CDR2 LQKENI. CDR3 length: 14 amino acids. The V and J ends lost 4 bases and 0 bases respectively, with 10 bases between them. DNA for the CDR3: TGTGCCAGCTCACGCGGGGCCTCCTCCTACGAGCAGTACTTC. Translation gives CASSRGASSYEQYF. Combining the CDR3 with reference TRBV18 and TRBJ2-7 gives the whole variable domain NAGVMQNPRHLVRRRGQEARLRCSPMKGHSHVYWYRQLPEEGLKFMVYLQKENIIDESGMPKERFSAEFPKEGPSILRIQQVVRGDSAAYFCASSRGASSYEQYFGPGTRLTVT.

The chain employs TRBV6-5 and TRBJ1-5; TRBD1 aligns across 9 bases. Unmatched junction bases numbered 1, after V lost 6 bases and J lost 4 bases. Germline assignment: CDR1 MNHEY and CDR2 SVGAGI. This CDR3 comprises 13 residues. The CDR3 protein is CASRDRGNQPQHF. The CDR3 DNA reads as TGTGCCAGCAGGGACAGGGGAAATCAGCCCCAGCATTTT.

The chain uses TRBV3-1 (or the pseudogene TRBV3-2) and TRBJ1-3, with D hard to call. V shed 2 bases and J shed 4 bases, with 12 bases lying between them. This CDR3 has 15 residues. Germline CDR1 is LGHDT and CDR2 is YNNKEL (reference sequence). The DNA for the CDR3 is TGTGCCAGCAGCCAAATTGACACTCCAGGAAACACCATATATTTT. This translates into CASSQIDTPGNTIYF.

The chain uses TRBV10-2 and TRBJ2-1, with D possibly TRBD2 on 7 matching bases. The CDR3 length is 16 residues. The V gene lost 0 bases and the J gene lost 6 bases, with 15 bases spanning the gap. The germline V gene encodes CDR1 WSHSY and CDR2 SAAADI. CDR3 amino acids: CASSESHRGAFNEQFF. CDR3 bases: TGCGCCAGCAGTGAGTCTCACCGGGGGGCATTCAATGAGCAGTTCTTC.

This clone was recorded only once. The chain carries TRBV5-5 and TRBJ2-7; the match to TRBD1 covers 9 bases. Germline V gene data show CDR1 as SGHKS and CDR2 as YYEKEE (reference sequence). Trimming cost V 0 bases and J 4 bases; bases outside gene matches: 2. CDR3 length: 14 residues. In nucleotides, the CDR3 is TGTGCCAGCAGCTTGGACAGGGGGCCTTACGAGCAGTACGTC. It codes for CASSLDRGPYEQYV.

The rearrangement uses TRBV2 and TRBJ1-4, with 7 bases that match TRBD1. The ends lost 4 bases at V and 3 bases at J; junction bases unmatched: 5. There are 15 residues in the CDR3. In germline, CDR1 is SNHLY, CDR2 FYNNEI. In nucleotides, the CDR3 is TGTGCCAGCAGTGCGTCGGGACAGTCTAATGAAAAACTGTTTTTT. Protein sequence: CASSASGQSNEKLFF.

This clone was detected a few times. The rearrangement uses TRBV11-1 and TRBJ1-1; D remains unclear. Looked up from germline, CDR1 is SGHAT and CDR2 is FQDESV (reference sequence). The CDR3 totals 11 residues. V was pared by 3 bases and J by 4 bases, with 3 bases between. Written as DNA, the CDR3 is TGTGCCAGCAGCTTCGGCACTGAAGCTTTCTTT. Protein sequence: CASSFGTEAFF.

The rearrangement uses TRBV6-5 and TRBJ1-3; D is unclear. Germline lookup yields CDR1 MNHEY and CDR2 SVGAGI. V was cut by 3 bases and J by 4 bases, with 10 bases left in between. The CDR3 runs 14 residues. CDR3 sequence reads: CASSYAGSGNTIYF. The CDR3 nucleotides are TGTGCCAGCAGTTATGCGGGGTCCGGAAACACCATATATTTT.

In its sample, this clone was seen once. The genes are TRBV10-3 and TRBJ1-2, with D possibly being TRBD1 (6 bases). The CDR3 is 13 residues long. CDR1 is ENHRY, CDR2 SYGVKD, per germline. V lost 3 bases to trimming and J lost 7 bases, with 12 bases between them. The CDR3 nucleotides read TGTGCCATCAGTGATAGGCAGGGGCTTGGCTACACCTTC. As protein: CAISDRQGLGYTF.

The chain uses TRBV6-1 and TRBJ1-5; D not certain. V lost 3 bases and J 2 bases, leaving 5 bases between the germline ends. Germline lookup yields CDR1 MNHNS and CDR2 SASEGT. This CDR3 has 13 amino acids. CDR3 coding DNA: TGTGCCAGCAGTGACATAGGCAATCAGCCCCAGCATTTT. Its protein is CASSDIGNQPQHF.

The chain uses TRBV30 and TRBJ2-7; possible D gene TRBD2, 6 bases. Trimming stripped 2 bases from V and 0 bases from J, with 26 bases between. The CDR3 runs 19 residues. Germline V CDR1 and CDR2: GTSNPN, SVGIG (reference sequence). CDR3 DNA sequence: TGTGCCTGGAGTACGGAGGGAAGGAAAATGTGGATACGCTCCTACGAGCAGTACGTC. Residues: CAWSTEGRKMWIRSYEQYV.

J is TRBJ1-1 and V is TRBV3-1 (or the pseudogene TRBV3-2); the match to TRBD1 covers 9 bases. The CDR3 length is 17 residues. J was trimmed by 2 bases and V by 6 bases; bases with no gene match: 13. Germline V lookup: CDR1 LGHDT, CDR2 YNNKEL (reference sequence). CDR3 nucleotides: TGTGCCAGCAGTCGCAGTCCGGGACAGGGACAAAACACTGAAGCTTTCTTT. Translation: CASSRSPGQGQNTEAFF.